The clone carrying this T cell receptor beta chain was found many times. At one of its ends the junction is not consistent with the germline gene, which may arise from a read error. The data are from a study of T-cell memory formation after mild COVID-19. TCRdb passed the 5' RACE reads through MiXCR, listing each CDR3 protein once. The sample consists of some 46,000 distinct CDR3 sequences, 6% to 8.5% of them appearing once. The CDR3 spans 12 residues. CDR1 DFQATT and CDR2 SNEGSKA come from the germline V gene (reference sequence). The TCR originated in an adult who had mild COVID-19 (a few samples of this study predate the infection). Cell type and time point are not known. The chain links TRBV20-1 to TRBJ2-5; a weak D match, TRBD1 (6 bases). The material sequenced was PBMCs or a T cell subset sorted from them (not recorded which). CDR3 region: CSDRQVQETQYF. Written as DNA, the CDR3 is TGCAGTGATAGACAGGTCCAAGAGACCCAGTACTTC.